The entry below gives a single T cell receptor beta chain sequence along with its context. The antigen remains undetermined. Unmatched junction bases numbered 6, after V lost 8 bases and J lost 1 base. This CDR3 has 14 residues. CDR1 SEHNR and CDR2 FQNEAQ come from the germline V gene (reference sequence). This entry comes from a study of cytomegalovirus exposure and HLA in healthy donors. General observations from the study: An ancestry cluster, one associated with Asian ancestry, reportedly showed fewer N-insertions than the roughly 670-donor mean in a later analysis. The classifier reportedly diagnosed cytomegalovirus status with high sensitivity and specificity. One variant, a missense change in DCLRE1C, was linked in a later analysis to TCR beta V- and J-gene trimming. Most TCR beta V segments were productive about 90% or about 30% of the time in an earlier analysis.

Amplification used 60 Vbeta primers and 13 Jbeta primers. TCRdb's table, derived via immunoSEQ multiplex PCR, lists solely in-frame clones and lacks some. This sample yields 75,000 to 90,000 clones, of which around 85% are seen a single time; under 15% belongs to the top ten. This clonotype was obtained from a human donor in good health. This chain uses TRBV7-9 with TRBJ2-7; the match to TRBD1 covers 9 bases. The sample comprised PBMCs. Here the CDR3 reads CASHAGTGSYEQYF. CDR3 bases: TGTGCCAGCCACGCCGGGACAGGGTCCTACGAGCAGTACTTC.